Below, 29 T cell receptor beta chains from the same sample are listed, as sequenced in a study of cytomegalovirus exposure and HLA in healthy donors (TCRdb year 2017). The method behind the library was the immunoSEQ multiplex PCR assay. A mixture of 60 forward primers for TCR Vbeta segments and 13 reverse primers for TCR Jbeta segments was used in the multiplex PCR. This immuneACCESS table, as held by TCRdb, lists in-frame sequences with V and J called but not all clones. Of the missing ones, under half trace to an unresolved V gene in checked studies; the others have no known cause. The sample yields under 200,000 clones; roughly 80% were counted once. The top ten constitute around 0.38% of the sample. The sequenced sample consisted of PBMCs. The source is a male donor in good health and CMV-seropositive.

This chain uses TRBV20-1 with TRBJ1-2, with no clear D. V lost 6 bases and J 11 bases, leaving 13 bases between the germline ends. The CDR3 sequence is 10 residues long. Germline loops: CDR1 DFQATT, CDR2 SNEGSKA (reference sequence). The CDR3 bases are TGCAGTGCGAGGGAAGAAGGTTACACCTTC. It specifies CSAREEGYTF.

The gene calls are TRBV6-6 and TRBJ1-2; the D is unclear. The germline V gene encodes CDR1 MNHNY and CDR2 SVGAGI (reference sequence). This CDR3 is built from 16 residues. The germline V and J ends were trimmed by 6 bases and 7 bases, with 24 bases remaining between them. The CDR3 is CASSLTGGASEGGYTF. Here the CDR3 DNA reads TGTGCCAGCAGCCTCACTGGAGGAGCATCGGAGGGTGGCTACACCTTC.

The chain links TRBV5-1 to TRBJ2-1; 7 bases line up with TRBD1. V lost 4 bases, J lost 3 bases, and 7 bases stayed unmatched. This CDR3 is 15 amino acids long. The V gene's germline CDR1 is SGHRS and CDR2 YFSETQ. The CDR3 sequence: CASSPGQEVYNEQFF. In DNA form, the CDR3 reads TGCGCCAGCAGCCCCGGACAGGAGGTCTACAATGAGCAGTTCTTC.

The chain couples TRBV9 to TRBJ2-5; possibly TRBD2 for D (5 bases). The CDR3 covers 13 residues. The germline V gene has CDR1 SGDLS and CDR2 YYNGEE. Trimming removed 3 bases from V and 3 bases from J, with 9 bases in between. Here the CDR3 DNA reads TGTGCCAGCAGCGCCGGACTGGAAGAGACCCAGTACTTC. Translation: CASSAGLEETQYF.

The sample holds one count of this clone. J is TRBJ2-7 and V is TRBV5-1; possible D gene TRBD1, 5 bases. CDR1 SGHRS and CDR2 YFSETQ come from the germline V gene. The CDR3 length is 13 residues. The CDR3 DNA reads TGCGACCCTCGACATCCAAGGGGCCTCGAGCAGTACTTC. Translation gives CDPRHPRGLEQYF.

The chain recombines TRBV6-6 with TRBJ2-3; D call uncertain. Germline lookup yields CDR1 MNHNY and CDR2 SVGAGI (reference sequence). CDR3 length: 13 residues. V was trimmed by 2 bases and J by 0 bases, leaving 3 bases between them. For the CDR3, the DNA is TGTGCCAGCAGTTACCCAAGCACAGATACGCAGTATTTT. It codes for CASSYPSTDTQYF.

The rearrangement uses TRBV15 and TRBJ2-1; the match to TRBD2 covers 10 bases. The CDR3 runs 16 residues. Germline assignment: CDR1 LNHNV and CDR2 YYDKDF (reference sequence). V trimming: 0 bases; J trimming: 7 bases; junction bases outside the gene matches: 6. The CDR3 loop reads CATSRDGAGGQNEQFF. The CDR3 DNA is TGTGCCACCAGCAGAGATGGAGCGGGAGGGCAAAATGAGCAGTTCTTC.

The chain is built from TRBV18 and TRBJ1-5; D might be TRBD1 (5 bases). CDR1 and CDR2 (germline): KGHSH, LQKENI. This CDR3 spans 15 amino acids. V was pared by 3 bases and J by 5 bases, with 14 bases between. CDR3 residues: CASSPSAGNDQPQHF. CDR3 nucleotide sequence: TGTGCCAGCTCACCGTCGGCAGGGAACGATCAGCCCCAGCATTTT.

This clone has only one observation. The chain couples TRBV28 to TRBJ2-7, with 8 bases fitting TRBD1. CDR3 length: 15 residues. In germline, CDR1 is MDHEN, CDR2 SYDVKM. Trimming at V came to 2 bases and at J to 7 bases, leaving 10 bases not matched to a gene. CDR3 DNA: TGTGCCAGCAGTTTAGGGGGGACAGGTTCGGTAGAGCAGTACTTC. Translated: CASSLGGTGSVEQYF.

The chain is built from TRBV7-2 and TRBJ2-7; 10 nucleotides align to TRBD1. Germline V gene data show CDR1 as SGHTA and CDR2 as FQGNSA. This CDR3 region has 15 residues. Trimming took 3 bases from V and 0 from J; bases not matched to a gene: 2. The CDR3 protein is CASSLRTGGSYEQYF. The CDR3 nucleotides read TGTGCCAGCAGCTTGAGGACAGGGGGCTCCTACGAGCAGTACTTC.

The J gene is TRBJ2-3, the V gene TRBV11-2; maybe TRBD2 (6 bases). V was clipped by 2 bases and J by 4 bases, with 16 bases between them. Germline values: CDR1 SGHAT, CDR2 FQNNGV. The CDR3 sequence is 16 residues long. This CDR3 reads CASSLNGRMGSDTQYF. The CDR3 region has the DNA TGTGCCAGCAGCTTAAACGGGAGAATGGGTTCAGATACGCAGTATTTT.

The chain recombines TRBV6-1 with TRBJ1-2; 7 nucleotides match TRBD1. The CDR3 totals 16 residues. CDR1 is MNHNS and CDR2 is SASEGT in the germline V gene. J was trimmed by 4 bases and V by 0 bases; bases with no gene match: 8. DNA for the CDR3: TGTGCCAGCAGTGAAGCCGGGGGACAGTCGGGCTATGGCTACACCTTC. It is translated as CASSEAGGQSGYGYTF.

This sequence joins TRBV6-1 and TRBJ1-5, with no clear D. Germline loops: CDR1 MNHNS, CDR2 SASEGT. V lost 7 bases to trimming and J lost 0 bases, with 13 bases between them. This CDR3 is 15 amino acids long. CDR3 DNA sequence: TGTGCCAGCATTCCCCCGGACTTTAGCAATCAGCCCCAGCATTTT. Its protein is CASIPPDFSNQPQHF.

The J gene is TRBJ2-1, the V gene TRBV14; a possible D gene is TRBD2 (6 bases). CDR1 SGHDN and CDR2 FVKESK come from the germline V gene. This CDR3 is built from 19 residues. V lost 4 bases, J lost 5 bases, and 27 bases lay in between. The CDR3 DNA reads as TGTGCCAGCAGCCGCGCATGGATTTTTACTAGCCGGGCCGACAATGAGCAGTTCTTC. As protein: CASSRAWIFTSRADNEQFF.

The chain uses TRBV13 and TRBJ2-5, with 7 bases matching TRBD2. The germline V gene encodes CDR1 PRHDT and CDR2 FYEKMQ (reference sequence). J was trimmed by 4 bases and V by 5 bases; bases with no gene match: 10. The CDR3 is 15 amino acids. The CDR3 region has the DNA TGTGCCAGCAGCGCGCGCGCGGGGGAACTAGAGACCCAGTACTTC. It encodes CASSARAGELETQYF.

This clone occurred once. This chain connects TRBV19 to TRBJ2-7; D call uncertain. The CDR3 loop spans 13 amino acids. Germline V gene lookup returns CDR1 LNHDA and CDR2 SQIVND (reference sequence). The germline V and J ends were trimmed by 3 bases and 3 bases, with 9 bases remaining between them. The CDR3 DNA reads TGTGCCAGTAGTATTGTCCCAGACTACGAGCAGTACTTC. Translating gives CASSIVPDYEQYF.

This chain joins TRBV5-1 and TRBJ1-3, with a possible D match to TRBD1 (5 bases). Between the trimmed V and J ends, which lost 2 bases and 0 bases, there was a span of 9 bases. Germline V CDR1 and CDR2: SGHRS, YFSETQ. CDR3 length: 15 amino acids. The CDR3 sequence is CASSLRGTSGNTIYF. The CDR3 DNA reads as TGCGCCAGCAGCTTAAGGGGCACCTCTGGAAACACCATATATTTT.

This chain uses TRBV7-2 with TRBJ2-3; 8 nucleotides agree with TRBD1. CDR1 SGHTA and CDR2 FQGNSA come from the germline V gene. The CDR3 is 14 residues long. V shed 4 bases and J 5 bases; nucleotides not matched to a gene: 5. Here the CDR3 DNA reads TGTGCCAGCAGCTACGCACAGGGGGTAGATACGCAGTATTTT. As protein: CASSYAQGVDTQYF.

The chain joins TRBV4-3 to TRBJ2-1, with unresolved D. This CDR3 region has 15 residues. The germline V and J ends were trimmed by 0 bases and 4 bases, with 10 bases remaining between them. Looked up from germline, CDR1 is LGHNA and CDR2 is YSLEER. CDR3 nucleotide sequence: TGCGCCAGCAGCCAAGAAGGTAGGCGGTACAATGAGCAGTTCTTC. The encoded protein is CASSQEGRRYNEQFF.

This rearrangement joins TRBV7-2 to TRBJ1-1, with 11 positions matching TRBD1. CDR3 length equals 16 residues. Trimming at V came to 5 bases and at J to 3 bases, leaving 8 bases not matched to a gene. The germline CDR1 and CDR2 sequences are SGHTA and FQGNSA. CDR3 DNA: TGTGCCAGCAGCCCCCGGACAGGGGGCGGGGACACTGAAGCTTTCTTT. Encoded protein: CASSPRTGGGDTEAFF.

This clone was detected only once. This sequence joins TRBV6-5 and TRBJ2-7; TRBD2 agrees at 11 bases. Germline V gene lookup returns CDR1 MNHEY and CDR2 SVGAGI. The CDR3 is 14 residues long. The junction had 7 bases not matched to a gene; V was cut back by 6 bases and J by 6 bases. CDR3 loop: CASRATSGRSEQYF. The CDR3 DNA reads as TGTGCCAGCAGAGCAACTAGCGGGAGAAGCGAGCAGTACTTC.

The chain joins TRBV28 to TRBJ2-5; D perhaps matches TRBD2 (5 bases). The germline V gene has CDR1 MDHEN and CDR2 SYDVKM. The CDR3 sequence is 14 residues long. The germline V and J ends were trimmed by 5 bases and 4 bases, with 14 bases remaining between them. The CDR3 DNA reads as TGTGCCAGCAGTCGGGGAGAGGCGGCAGAGACCCAGTACTTC. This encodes CASSRGEAAETQYF.

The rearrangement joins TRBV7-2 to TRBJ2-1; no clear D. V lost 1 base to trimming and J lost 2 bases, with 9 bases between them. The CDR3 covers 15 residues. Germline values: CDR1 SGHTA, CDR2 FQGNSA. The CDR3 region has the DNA TGTGCCAGCAGCTTAGAGTGGAGTCCCTACAATGAGCAGTTCTTC. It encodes CASSLEWSPYNEQFF.

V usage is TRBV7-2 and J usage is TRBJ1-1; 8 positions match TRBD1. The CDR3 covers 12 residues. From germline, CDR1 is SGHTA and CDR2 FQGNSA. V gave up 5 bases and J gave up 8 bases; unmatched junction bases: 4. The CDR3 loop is CASSPTGAEAFF. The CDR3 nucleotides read TGTGCCAGCAGCCCGACAGGGGCGGAAGCTTTCTTT.

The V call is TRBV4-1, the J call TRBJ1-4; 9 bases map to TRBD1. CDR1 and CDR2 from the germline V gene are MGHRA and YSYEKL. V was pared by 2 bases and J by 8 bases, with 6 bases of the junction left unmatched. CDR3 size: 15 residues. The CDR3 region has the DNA TGCGCCAGCAGCCAATCGGGACAGGGACCCGAAAAACTGTTTTTT. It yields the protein CASSQSGQGPEKLFF.

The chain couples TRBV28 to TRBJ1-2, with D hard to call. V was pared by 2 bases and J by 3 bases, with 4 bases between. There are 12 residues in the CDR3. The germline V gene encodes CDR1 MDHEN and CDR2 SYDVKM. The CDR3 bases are TGTGCCAGCAGTTTAGTCGACTATGGCTACACCTTC. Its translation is CASSLVDYGYTF.

CDR3 nucleotide sequence: TGTGCCAGCAGTTGGCCTACAGGGGTGTATGGCTACACCTTC. Its translation is CASSWPTGVYGYTF. The rearrangement links TRBV28 to TRBJ1-2, with 7 bases aligning to TRBD1. V shed 4 bases and J 5 bases; nucleotides not matched to a gene: 7. The V gene's germline CDR1 is MDHEN and CDR2 SYDVKM. The CDR3 spans 14 residues.

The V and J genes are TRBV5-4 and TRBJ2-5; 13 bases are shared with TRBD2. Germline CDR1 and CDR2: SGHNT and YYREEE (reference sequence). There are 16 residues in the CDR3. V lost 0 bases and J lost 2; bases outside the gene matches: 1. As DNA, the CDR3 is TGTGCCAGCAGCTTGGAGGGACTAGCGGGGCAAGAGACCCAGTACTTC. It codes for CASSLEGLAGQETQYF.

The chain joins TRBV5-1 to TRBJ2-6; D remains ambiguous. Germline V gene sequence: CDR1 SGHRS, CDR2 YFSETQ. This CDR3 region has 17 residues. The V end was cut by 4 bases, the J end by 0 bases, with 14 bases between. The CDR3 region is CASSTGVLSSGANVLTF. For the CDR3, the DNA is TGCGCCAGCAGCACGGGTGTTCTCAGCTCTGGGGCCAACGTCCTGACTTTC.